The table lists the clone carrying this T cell receptor beta chain with a count of one. Its antigen is not known. The DNA is omitted, as the CDR3 cannot be located on it reliably, and the CDR3 follows TCRdb's listing. The assay was immunoSEQ multiplex PCR, and TCRdb's table has in-frame clones only and misses some. Among fewer than 80,000 clones, more than 80% were seen once, and the ten largest hold approximately 5%. This record belongs to a study of OX40 agonist ivuxolimab in advanced cancers. Overall study: Prior therapy, whether anti-PD-1, anti-PD-L1 or anti-CTLA-4, was allowed, and 30% to 40% had some. Partial response was recorded in three patients: one hepatocellular carcinoma and two cutaneous melanoma cases. Study outcomes and limitations: Compared with CD4+, CD8+ T cells on average had more expanded clones. Some patients without response likewise showed low normalized clonal expansion.

CDR1 MNHNS and CDR2 SASEGT come from the germline V gene. The CDR3 has 15 amino acids, counting both end residues. The chain recombines TRBV6-1 with TRBJ2-7; the table's TRBD2 call for D was not verified on the DNA. The sequence came from an adult with an advanced solid tumor such as melanoma, head and neck, liver or kidney cancer. Material: CD4+ or CD8+ T cells sorted from blood, obtained in a trial of the OX40 agonist ivuxolimab. CDR3 sequence reads: CASSTFASGSQDKYF.